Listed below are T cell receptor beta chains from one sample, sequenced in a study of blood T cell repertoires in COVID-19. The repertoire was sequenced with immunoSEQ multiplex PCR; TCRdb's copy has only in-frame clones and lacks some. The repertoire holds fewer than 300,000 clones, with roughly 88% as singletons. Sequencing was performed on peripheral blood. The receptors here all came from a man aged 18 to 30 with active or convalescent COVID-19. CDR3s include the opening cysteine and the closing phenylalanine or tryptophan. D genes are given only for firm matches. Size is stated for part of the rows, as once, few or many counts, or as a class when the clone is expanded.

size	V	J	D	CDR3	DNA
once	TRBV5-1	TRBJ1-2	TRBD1	CASSSGTARGYTF	TGCGCCAGCAGCTCGGGGACAGCGCGCGGCTACACCTTC
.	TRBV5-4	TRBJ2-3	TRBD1	CASSPRQGANTQYF	TGTGCCAGCAGCCCCAGACAGGGGGCGAATACGCAGTATTTT
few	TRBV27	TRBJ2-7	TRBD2	CASSLNPPGTSPLLEQYF	TGTGCCAGCAGTCTAAACCCACCTGGGACTAGCCCCCTTCTGGAGCAGTACTTC
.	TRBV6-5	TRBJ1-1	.	CASSYVGGTEAFF	TGTGCCAGCAGTTACGTGGGGGGAACTGAAGCTTTCTTT
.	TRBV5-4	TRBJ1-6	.	CASSAMGGSSYNSPLHF	TGTGCCAGCAGCGCAATGGGGGGAAGCTCCTATAATTCACCCCTCCACTTT
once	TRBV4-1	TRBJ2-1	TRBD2	CASSQELAGGQYEQFF	TGCGCCAGCAGCCAAGAACTAGCGGGGGGGCAATATGAGCAGTTCTTC
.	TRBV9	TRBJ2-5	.	CASSVAGRVEETQYF	TGTGCCAGCAGCGTAGCGGGCAGGGTTGAAGAGACCCAGTACTTC
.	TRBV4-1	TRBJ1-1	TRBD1	CASSRASLLPGQEAFF	TGCGCCAGCAGCCGCGCTTCGTTGTTACCGGGACAGGAAGCTTTCTTT
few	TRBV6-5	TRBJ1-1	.	CASSRDRTNTEAFF	TGTGCCAGCAGCCGAGACAGAACGAACACTGAAGCTTTCTTT
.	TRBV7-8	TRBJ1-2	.	CASSLAGAGDYGYTF	TGTGCCAGCAGCTTAGCGGGGGCGGGCGACTATGGCTACACCTTC
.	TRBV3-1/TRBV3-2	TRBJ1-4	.	CASSQVGAGNEKLFF	TGTGCCAGCAGCCAAGTGGGGGCAGGGAATGAAAAACTGTTTTTT
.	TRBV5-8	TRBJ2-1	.	CASSSTRNEQFF	TGTGCCAGCAGCTCCACCCGGAATGAGCAGTTCTTC
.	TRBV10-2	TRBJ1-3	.	CASSDRTRNTIYF	TGCGCCAGCAGTGACAGGACACGAAACACCATATATTTT
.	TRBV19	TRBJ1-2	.	CASKEATFYGYTF	TGTGCCAGTAAGGAGGCCACGTTCTATGGCTACACCTTC
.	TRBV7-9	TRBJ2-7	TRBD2	CASSPRTSGQTYEQYF	TGTGCCAGCAGCCCCCGGACTAGCGGGCAAACCTACGAGCAGTACTTC
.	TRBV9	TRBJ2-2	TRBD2	CASSQNSGGPTGELFF	TGTGCCAGCAGCCAAAATAGCGGGGGGCCCACCGGGGAGCTGTTTTTT
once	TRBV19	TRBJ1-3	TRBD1	CASTTGRDRGFNTIYF	TGTGCCAGTACCACGGGGAGGGACAGGGGATTCAACACCATATATTTT
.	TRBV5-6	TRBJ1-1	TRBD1	CASSLPDRASEAFF	TGTGCCAGCAGCCTTCCGGACAGGGCCTCTGAAGCTTTCTTT
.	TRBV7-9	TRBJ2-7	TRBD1	CASSLPRDRGNSYEQYF	TGTGCCAGCAGCTTACCCCGGGACAGGGGGAACTCCTACGAGCAGTACTTC
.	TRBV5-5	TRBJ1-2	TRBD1	CASSPTGRHGYTF	TGTGCCAGCAGCCCGACAGGGCGTCATGGCTACACCTTC
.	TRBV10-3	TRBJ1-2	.	CAISEFPLSPGLRHPYGYTF	TGTGCCATCAGTGAGTTCCCCCTGAGTCCGGGTTTGCGGCACCCCTATGGCTACACCTTC
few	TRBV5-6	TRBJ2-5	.	CASSLVASQETQYF	TGTGCCAGCAGCTTGGTGGCCTCCCAAGAGACCCAGTACTTC
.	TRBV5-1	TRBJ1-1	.	CASSLVGPAGFTEAFF	TGCGCCAGCAGCTTGGTGGGGCCCGCGGGGTTCACTGAAGCTTTCTTT
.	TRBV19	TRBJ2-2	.	CASSIGTSLIGELFF	TGTGCCAGTAGTATAGGTACTAGTTTAATCGGGGAGCTGTTTTTT
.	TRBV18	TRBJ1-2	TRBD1	CASSPPGQGNYGYTF	TGTGCCAGCTCACCGCCGGGACAGGGGAACTATGGCTACACCTTC
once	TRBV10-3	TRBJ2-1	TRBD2	CAISEGPDYGGADEQFF	TGTGCCATCAGTGAGGGACCTGACTACGGGGGGGCCGATGAGCAGTTCTTC
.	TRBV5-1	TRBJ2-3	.	CASRLDLSTSGTDTQYF	TGCGCCAGCAGATTGGACTTGTCTACGTCTGGCACAGATACGCAGTATTTT
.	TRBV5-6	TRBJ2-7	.	CASSLGRDEQYF	TGTGCCAGCAGCTTGGGGAGGGACGAGCAGTACTTC
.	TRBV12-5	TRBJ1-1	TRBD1	CASGPGGNRYMNTEAFF	TGTGCTAGTGGGCCAGGGGGGAATCGCTACATGAACACTGAAGCTTTCTTT
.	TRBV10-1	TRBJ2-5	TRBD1	CASSPGQGSETQYF	TGCGCCAGCAGCCCGGGACAGGGAAGTGAGACCCAGTACTTC
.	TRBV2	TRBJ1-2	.	CASSHPDGGPGYTF	TGTGCCAGCAGTCACCCGGACGGAGGCCCTGGCTACACCTTC
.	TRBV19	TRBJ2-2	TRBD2	CASSMPSGGAATGELFF	TGTGCCAGTAGTATGCCCAGCGGGGGGGCCGCGACCGGGGAGCTGTTTTTT
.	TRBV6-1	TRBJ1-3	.	CASSEAVGQGTSSGNTIYF	TGTGCCAGCAGTGAAGCGGTGGGCCAGGGCACCAGTTCTGGAAACACCATATATTTT
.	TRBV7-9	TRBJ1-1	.	CASSLIGQLNTEAFF	TGTGCCAGCAGCTTAATTGGGCAGTTGAACACTGAAGCTTTCTTT
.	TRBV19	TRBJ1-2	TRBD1	CASSIPGQNYGYTF	TGTGCCAGTAGTATCCCGGGACAGAACTATGGCTACACCTTC
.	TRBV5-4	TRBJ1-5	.	CASSNPPVQSSNQPQHF	TGTGCCAGCAGCAACCCCCCAGTACAGAGTAGCAATCAGCCCCAGCATTTT
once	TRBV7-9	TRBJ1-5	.	CASSWGAGRGQPQHF	TGTGCCAGCAGCTGGGGTGCGGGCCGAGGTCAGCCCCAGCATTTT
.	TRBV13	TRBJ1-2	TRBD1	CASSVQTGVNYGYTF	TGTGCCAGCAGCGTCCAGACAGGGGTTAACTATGGCTACACCTTC
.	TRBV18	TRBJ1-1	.	CASSSFPPGQMNTEAFF	TGTGCCAGCTCGTCCTTTCCACCGGGACAAATGAACACTGAAGCTTTCTTT
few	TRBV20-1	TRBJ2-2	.	CSARSGGELFF	TGCAGTGCTAGGTCAGGCGGGGAGCTGTTTTTT
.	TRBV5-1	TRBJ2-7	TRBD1	CASSLDRGSYEQYF	TGCGCCAGCAGCCTGGACAGGGGATCCTACGAGCAGTACTTC
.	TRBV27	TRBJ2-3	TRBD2	CASSLPPGLAGGPDTQYF	TGTGCCAGCAGTTTACCCCCGGGGCTAGCGGGGGGGCCCGATACGCAGTATTTT
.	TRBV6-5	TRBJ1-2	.	CASSLRQDGYTF	TGTGCCAGCAGTCTGAGACAGGATGGCTACACCTTC
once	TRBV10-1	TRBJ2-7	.	CASSPQYEQYF	TGCGCCAGCAGCCCCCAGTACGAGCAGTACTTC
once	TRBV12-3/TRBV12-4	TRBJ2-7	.	CASSFNQGGEQYF	TGTGCCAGCAGTTTTAATCAGGGGGGCGAGCAGTACTTC
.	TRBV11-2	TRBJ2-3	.	CASSLRDFTDTQYF	TGTGCCAGCAGCTTACGGGACTTCACAGATACGCAGTATTTT
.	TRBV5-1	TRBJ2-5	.	CASTSRERGFETQYF	TGCGCCAGCACCTCAAGGGAAAGGGGCTTTGAGACCCAGTACTTC
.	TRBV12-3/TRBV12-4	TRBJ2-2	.	CASSLARGELFF	TGTGCCAGCAGTTTAGCGAGGGGGGAGCTGTTTTTT
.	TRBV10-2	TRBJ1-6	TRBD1	CASSDYGTGNSPLHF	TGCGCCAGCAGTGACTACGGGACAGGGAATTCACCCCTCCACTTT